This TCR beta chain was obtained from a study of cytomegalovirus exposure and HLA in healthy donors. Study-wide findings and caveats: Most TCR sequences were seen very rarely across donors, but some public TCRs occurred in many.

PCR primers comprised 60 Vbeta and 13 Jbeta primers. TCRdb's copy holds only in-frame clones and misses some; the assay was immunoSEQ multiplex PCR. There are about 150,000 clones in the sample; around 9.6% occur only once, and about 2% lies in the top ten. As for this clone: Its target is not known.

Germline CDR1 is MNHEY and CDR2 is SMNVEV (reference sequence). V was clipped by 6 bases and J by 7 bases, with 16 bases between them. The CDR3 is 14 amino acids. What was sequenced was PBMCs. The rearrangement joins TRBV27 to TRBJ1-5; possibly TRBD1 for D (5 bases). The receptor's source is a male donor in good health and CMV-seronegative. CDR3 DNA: TGTGCCAGCAGGCTCCATCAGGGCCACCAGCCCCAGCATTTT. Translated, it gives CASRLHQGHQPQHF.